The 15 T cell receptor beta chains given below trace back to one sample, sequenced in a study of blood T cell repertoires in COVID-19. Profiling relied on immunoSEQ multiplex PCR, and the TCRdb table lists in-frame clones only, not all of them. This table holds 150,000 to 200,000 clones, over 75% found once. The specimen sequenced was peripheral blood. These receptors originate from a woman between 65 and 79 years old with acute or convalescent COVID-19.

In this sample, this clone turned up once. This chain uses TRBV5-6 with TRBJ2-5; D is uncertain. V dropped 4 bases and J dropped 0 bases, with 4 bases sitting between them. The CDR3 totals 12 residues. CDR1 SGHDT and CDR2 YYEEEE come from the germline V gene. CDR3 DNA sequence: TGTGCCAGCAGCCCGTACCAAGAGACCCAGTACTTC. Residues: CASSPYQETQYF.

This chain joins TRBV6-1 and TRBJ1-5, with 10 bases lining up with TRBD1. This CDR3 spans 15 amino acids. V dropped 3 bases and J dropped 5; count of bases not matched to a gene: 4. Germline CDR1 is MNHNS and CDR2 is SASEGT. The CDR3 bases are TGTGCCAGCAGTGACGCCGGGACAGGGGATCAGCCCCAGCATTTT. Translating it yields CASSDAGTGDQPQHF.

V usage is TRBV7-9 and J usage is TRBJ1-1, with 9 nucleotides matching TRBD1. The germline CDR1 and CDR2 sequences are SEHNR and FQNEAQ (reference sequence). Unmatched junction bases numbered 5, after V lost 3 bases and J lost 6 bases. There are 14 residues in the CDR3. The CDR3 nucleotides are TGTGCCAGCAGCTTTACAGGGGGCTCCCCTGAAGCTTTCTTT. Encoded protein: CASSFTGGSPEAFF.

This clone was recorded only once. The rearrangement joins TRBV29-1 to TRBJ2-6; 7 bases are shared with TRBD1. The CDR3 consists of 14 residues. The V segment lost 5 bases and the J segment 1 base; nucleotides outside the gene matches: 2. Germline CDR1 reads SQVTM; CDR2 reads ANQGSEA. CDR3 nucleotides: TGCAGCGTTCAACAGGGGTCTGGGGCCAACGTCCTGACTTTC. It specifies CSVQQGSGANVLTF.

This clone showed up just once. The V gene is TRBV23-1, the J gene TRBJ2-1; a weak D match, TRBD2 (8 bases). TRBV23-1 is treated as an ORF (open reading frame) with a function not yet certain. This CDR3 has 15 residues. The V gene lost 11 bases and the J gene lost 0 bases, with 17 bases spanning the gap. This chain's CDR3 is CADYRGLGSYNEQFF. The CDR3 DNA follows: TGCGCCGATTACAGGGGACTAGGCTCCTACAATGAGCAGTTCTTC.

This clone was counted between two and nine times. CDR3 protein: CASSLGRGAEAFF. The CDR3 DNA reads TGCGCCAGCAGCTTGGGCAGGGGAGCTGAAGCTTTCTTT. The V gene is TRBV5-1, the J gene TRBJ1-1; TRBD1 might be the D (6 bases). Germline V lookup: CDR1 SGHRS, CDR2 YFSETQ. Trimming removed 0 bases from V and 6 bases from J, with 9 bases in between. The CDR3 consists of 13 residues.

This CDR3 is CASSGQVRWDTQYF. The CDR3 nucleotides are TGTGCCAGCAGTGGACAGGTTCGGTGGGATACGCAGTATTTT. This rearrangement joins TRBV27 to TRBJ2-3; TRBD1 matches at 7 bases. The CDR3 totals 14 residues. Germline CDR1 and CDR2: MNHEY and SMNVEV (reference sequence). V dropped 5 bases and J dropped 6; count of bases not matched to a gene: 8.

This chain links TRBV19 with TRBJ2-2, with 9 nucleotides matching TRBD1. Germline V CDR1 and CDR2: LNHDA, SQIVND (reference sequence). This CDR3 has 16 residues. V gave up 1 base and J gave up 1 base; unmatched junction bases: 1. In DNA form, the CDR3 reads TGTGCCAGTAGTATAGGGGACAGGGTGAACACCGGGGAGCTGTTTTTT. It translates to CASSIGDRVNTGELFF.

The chain combines TRBV7-3 with TRBJ2-1, with 11 bases aligning to TRBD2. Germline V gene sequence: CDR1 SGHTA, CDR2 FQGTGA. This CDR3 contains 15 residues. V lost 5 bases, J lost 7 bases, and 7 bases stayed unmatched. CDR3 sequence reads: CASSATSGSYNEQFF. The CDR3 bases are TGTGCCAGCAGCGCAACTAGCGGGAGTTATAATGAGCAGTTCTTC. The full variable domain, in which reference TRBV7-3 and TRBJ2-1 provide the parts outside the CDR3, is GAGVSQTPSNKVTEKGKYVELRCDPISGHTALYWYRQSLGQGPEFLIYFQGTGAADDSGLPNDRFFAVRPEGSVSTLKIQRTERGDSAVYLCASSATSGSYNEQFFGPGTRLTVL.

The V call is TRBV24-1, the J call TRBJ2-1, with 10 positions matching TRBD2. Trimming took 4 bases from V and 0 from J; bases not matched to a gene: 5. Germline CDR1 and CDR2: KGHDR and SFDVKD. The CDR3 runs 17 residues. CDR3 in amino acids: CATSDPGLAPSYNEQFF. As DNA, the CDR3 is TGTGCCACCAGTGACCCGGGACTAGCGCCCTCCTACAATGAGCAGTTCTTC.

This clone was seen only once. This chain joins TRBV25-1 and TRBJ2-7; D might be TRBD2 (7 bases). The CDR3 length is 13 residues. The germline gives CDR1 MGHDK, CDR2 SYGVNS. Trimming cost V 8 bases and J 5 bases, with 16 bases left between them. In DNA form, the CDR3 reads TGTGCCAGCTTGGGGGGGGCGAGGAACGAGCAGTACTTC. Translating gives CASLGGARNEQYF.

The V gene is TRBV20-1, the J gene TRBJ2-5; D possibly corresponds to TRBD1 (5 bases). Germline V gives CDR1 DFQATT, CDR2 SNEGSKA (reference sequence). This CDR3 has 16 amino acids. V lost 3 bases, J lost 2 bases, and 19 bases lay in between. The CDR3 region has the DNA TGCAGTGCTAGTCCGGATACAGGATTCCCACAAGAGACCCAGTACTTC. Protein: CSASPDTGFPQETQYF.

This rearrangement joins TRBV29-1 to TRBJ2-1, with TRBD2 matching 12 bases. The CDR3 contains 14 residues. Germline CDR1 and CDR2: SQVTM and ANQGSEA. V was pared by 5 bases and J by 9 bases, with 8 bases of the junction left unmatched. The CDR3 loop reads CSVSTSGSSGEQFF. CDR3 sequence (DNA): TGCAGCGTTTCGACTAGCGGGAGTTCTGGTGAGCAGTTCTTC.

The rearrangement joins TRBV15 to TRBJ1-4, with D uncertain. Germline values: CDR1 LNHNV, CDR2 YYDKDF (reference sequence). V was pared by 1 base and J by 7 bases, with 10 bases between. This CDR3 is built from 14 residues. DNA of the CDR3: TGTGCCACCAGCAGAGCCACAGAGAGTGAAAAACTGTTTTTT. It is translated as CATSRATESEKLFF.

This clone was seen only a few times. V is TRBV6-6 and J is TRBJ2-1; D may be TRBD1 (6 bases). Per the germline V gene, CDR1 is MNHNY and CDR2 is SVGAGI (reference sequence). Trimming removed 2 bases from V and 7 bases from J, with 18 bases in between. The CDR3 length is 16 residues. CDR3 in DNA: TGTGCCAGCAGTTACACCCTTAGACAGGTTTGGAATGAGCAGTTCTTC. This gives the protein CASSYTLRQVWNEQFF.